Below, one TCR beta chain is given with its context. No antigen is known for it. The record originates from a study of blood T cells in healthy people across ages. Study outcomes and limitations: Both naive CD4+ cell counts and diversity were greater in long-lived donors than in aged donors.

The CDR3 sequence is 17 residues long. Germline V gene sequence: CDR1 SGHTA, CDR2 FQGNSA. V shed 1 base and J shed 0 bases, with 13 bases lying between them. The donors, all healthy, were Caucasians living in Russia, aged 6 to 90. A sample-barcoded 5' primer and a J-beta primer mix were used in a second PCR of roughly 7 to 11 cycles. TCRdb re-called the 5' RACE reads with MiXCR, one entry per CDR3 protein. The sample shows roughly 830,000 distinct CDR3 sequences, about 59% of them seen only once. This receptor was obtained from a man aged 25-40 years in good health. The sequenced material came from blood. The chain recombines TRBV7-2 with TRBJ2-4; D is unclear. The CDR3, as DNA: TGTGCCAGCAGCTTAGAGTATCGGGCGGTAGCCAAAAACATTCAGTACTTC. Amino acid sequence: CASSLEYRAVAKNIQYF.